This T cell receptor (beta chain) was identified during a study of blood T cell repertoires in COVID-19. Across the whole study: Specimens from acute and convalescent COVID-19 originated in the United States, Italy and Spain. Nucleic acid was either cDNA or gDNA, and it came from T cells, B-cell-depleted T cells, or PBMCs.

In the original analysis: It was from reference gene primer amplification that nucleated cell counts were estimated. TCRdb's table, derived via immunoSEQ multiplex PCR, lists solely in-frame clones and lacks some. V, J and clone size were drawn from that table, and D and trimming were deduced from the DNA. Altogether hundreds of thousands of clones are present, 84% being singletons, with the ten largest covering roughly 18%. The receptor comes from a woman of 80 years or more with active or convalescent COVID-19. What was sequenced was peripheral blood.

The CDR3 nucleotides are TGTGCCAGCAGCTCGGGACTAGCGTGGGAGCAGTACTTC. Translating it yields CASSSGLAWEQYF. The chain links TRBV5-6 to TRBJ2-7, with 10 bases matching TRBD2. CDR1 is SGHDT and CDR2 is YYEEEE in the germline V gene. This CDR3 is built from 13 residues. Trimming at V came to 3 bases and at J to 7 bases, leaving 4 bases not matched to a gene. The entire variable domain, with the rest obtained from reference TRBV5-6 and TRBJ2-7, is as follows: DAGVTQSPTHLIKTRGQQVTLRCSPKSGHDTVSWYQQALGQGPQFIFQYYEEEERQRGNFPDRFSGHQFPNYSSELNVNALLLGDSALYLCASSSGLAWEQYFGPGTRLTVT.